A selection of T cell receptor beta chains follows, all from one sample in a study of blood T cell repertoires in COVID-19. The assay was immunoSEQ multiplex PCR, and TCRdb's table has in-frame clones only and misses some. Of 400,000 to 550,000 clones in the sample, around 90% are singletons; the top ten hold around 1.8%. Sequenced sample: PBMCs or T cells enriched from blood (not recorded which). Source of these receptors: a woman under 30 with acute COVID-19. Both conserved end residues are trimmed from each CDR3.

j_gene: TRBJ2-3
v_gene: TRBV29-1
CDR3aa: SGGTSGGRDTQY

j_gene: TRBJ1-5
v_gene: TRBV7-2
CDR3aa: ASSEGQGDQPQH

j_gene: TRBJ2-1
v_gene: TRBV4-3
CDR3aa: ASSQATSGSSYNEQF

j_gene: TRBJ1-5
v_gene: TRBV19
CDR3aa: ASSMGTGVGSNQPQH

j_gene: TRBJ2-7
v_gene: TRBV5-1
CDR3aa: ASSLVAGAISYEQY

j_gene: TRBJ2-2
v_gene: TRBV11-2
CDR3aa: ASSLTSGDTGELF

j_gene: TRBJ2-7
v_gene: TRBV10-3
CDR3aa: ATGTGSSYEQY

j_gene: TRBJ2-3
v_gene: TRBV24-1
CDR3aa: ATSDSGGFTDTQY

j_gene: TRBJ1-2
v_gene: TRBV2
CDR3aa: ASTFTLRDSYGYT

j_gene: TRBJ1-1
v_gene: TRBV7-2
CDR3aa: ASSLEAGASTEAF

j_gene: TRBJ1-6
v_gene: TRBV4-1
CDR3aa: ASKRDSYNSPLH

j_gene: TRBJ1-5
v_gene: TRBV25-1
CDR3aa: ASSESGGGQPQH

j_gene: TRBJ1-2
v_gene: TRBV5-4
CDR3aa: ASSPWTGTGYGYT

j_gene: TRBJ2-6
v_gene: TRBV10-3
CDR3aa: AITGRTGLSSGANVLT

j_gene: TRBJ2-3
v_gene: TRBV12-5
CDR3aa: ASGPPPGQGTDTQY

j_gene: TRBJ2-5
v_gene: TRBV5-1
CDR3aa: ASSRTSGRAETQY

j_gene: TRBJ1-5
v_gene: TRBV4-1
CDR3aa: ASSQVGQPQH

j_gene: TRBJ1-1
v_gene: TRBV7-3
CDR3aa: ASSLNPGTNTEAF

j_gene: TRBJ1-2
v_gene: TRBV5-6
CDR3aa: ASSGQYGYT

j_gene: TRBJ1-2
v_gene: TRBV27
CDR3aa: ASSFMEGMGYGYT

j_gene: TRBJ1-2
v_gene: TRBV12-3/TRBV12-4
CDR3aa: ASSLAAGHGYT

j_gene: TRBJ2-5
v_gene: TRBV4-3
CDR3aa: ASSQVADPEETQY

j_gene: TRBJ1-2
v_gene: TRBV5-1
CDR3aa: ASSADRGLIYGYT

j_gene: TRBJ2-3
v_gene: TRBV25-1
CDR3aa: ASSVSPRGGSTDTQY

j_gene: TRBJ1-1
v_gene: TRBV19
CDR3aa: ASGGIMNTEAF

j_gene: TRBJ2-7
v_gene: TRBV4-2
CDR3aa: ASSQDTGGIGNYEQY

j_gene: TRBJ2-1
v_gene: TRBV27
CDR3aa: ASSSIDRAHYNEQF

j_gene: TRBJ2-2
v_gene: TRBV4-1
CDR3aa: ASSQRQGFGELF

j_gene: TRBJ2-1
v_gene: TRBV4-2
CDR3aa: ASGSRGPYNEQF

j_gene: TRBJ2-5
v_gene: TRBV7-6
CDR3aa: ASSLAPRPQETQY

j_gene: TRBJ1-2
v_gene: TRBV18
CDR3aa: ASSRDSSKSNYGYT

j_gene: TRBJ2-1
v_gene: TRBV7-3
CDR3aa: ASSLTPRTGGLDNEQF

j_gene: TRBJ2-7
v_gene: TRBV2
CDR3aa: ASRVMGADEQY

j_gene: TRBJ1-1
v_gene: TRBV6-5
CDR3aa: ASSYSGGSAF

j_gene: TRBJ1-1
v_gene: TRBV7-6
CDR3aa: ASSLGGKAF

j_gene: TRBJ1-1
v_gene: TRBV6-1
CDR3aa: ASSEFKGPGGQAF

j_gene: TRBJ2-7
v_gene: TRBV2
CDR3aa: ASSDMGTALNEQY

j_gene: TRBJ1-5
v_gene: TRBV10-3
CDR3aa: AISSQGDQPQH

j_gene: TRBJ1-2
v_gene: TRBV5-6
CDR3aa: ASSFRGAYGYGYT

j_gene: TRBJ2-3
v_gene: TRBV24-1
CDR3aa: ATSVTGQGVTDTQY

j_gene: TRBJ2-5
v_gene: TRBV27
CDR3aa: ASSLFSEETQY

j_gene: TRBJ2-2
v_gene: TRBV6-5
CDR3aa: ASSYTPESYTGELF

j_gene: TRBJ2-3
v_gene: TRBV5-1
CDR3aa: ASSSGPQGWGTDTQY

j_gene: TRBJ2-3
v_gene: TRBV4-2
CDR3aa: ASSPSTSGGASTDTQY

j_gene: TRBJ1-4
v_gene: TRBV30
CDR3aa: AWARSVNEKLF

j_gene: TRBJ1-3
v_gene: TRBV19
CDR3aa: ASSPSYGTGNSGNTIY

j_gene: TRBJ2-1
v_gene: TRBV5-4
CDR3aa: ASSPLGGNEQF

j_gene: TRBJ2-1
v_gene: TRBV7-2
CDR3aa: ASRKTSGNEQF

j_gene: TRBJ2-5
v_gene: TRBV7-2
CDR3aa: ASSFGSQETQY

j_gene: TRBJ1-2
v_gene: TRBV18
CDR3aa: ASSPGQGIDGYT

j_gene: TRBJ2-7
v_gene: TRBV25-1
CDR3aa: ASSAPSKTSSYEQY